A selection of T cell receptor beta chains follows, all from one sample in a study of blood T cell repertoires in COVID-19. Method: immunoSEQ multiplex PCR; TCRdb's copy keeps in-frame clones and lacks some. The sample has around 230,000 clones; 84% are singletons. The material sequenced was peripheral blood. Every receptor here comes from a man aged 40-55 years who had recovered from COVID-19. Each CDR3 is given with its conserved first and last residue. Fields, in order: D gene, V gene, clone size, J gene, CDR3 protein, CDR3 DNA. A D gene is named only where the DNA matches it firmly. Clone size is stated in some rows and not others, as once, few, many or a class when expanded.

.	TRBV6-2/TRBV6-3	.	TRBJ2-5	CASSYHLGGSQETQYF	TGTGCCAGCAGTTACCACCTCGGGGGTTCCCAAGAGACCCAGTACTTC
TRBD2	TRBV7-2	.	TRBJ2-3	CASSTAGGPSTQYF	TGTGCCAGCAGCACAGCGGGGGGGCCTAGTACGCAGTATTTT
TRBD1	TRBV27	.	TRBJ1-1	CASRRDRGDTEAFF	TGTGCCAGCAGGAGGGACAGGGGGGACACTGAAGCTTTCTTT
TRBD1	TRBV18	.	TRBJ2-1	CASSPRAVTTGERQFF	TGTGCCAGCTCACCGCGTGCTGTCACGACAGGGGAAAGGCAGTTCTTC
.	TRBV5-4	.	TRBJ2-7	CASSTGRGGRYEQYF	TGTGCCAGCAGCACTGGTAGGGGGGGCCGGTACGAGCAGTACTTC
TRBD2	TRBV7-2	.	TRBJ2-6	CASSLYASGRGGANVLTF	TGTGCCAGCAGCTTATACGCTAGCGGGAGAGGTGGGGCCAACGTCCTGACTTTC
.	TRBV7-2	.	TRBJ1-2	CASSLIVRSGYTF	TGTGCCAGCAGCTTAATTGTCAGAAGTGGCTACACCTTC
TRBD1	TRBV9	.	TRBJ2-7	CASSVASEGAIYEQYF	TGTGCCAGCAGCGTAGCTTCAGAGGGGGCGATCTACGAGCAGTACTTC
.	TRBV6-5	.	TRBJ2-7	CASSYSNTYEQYF	TGTGCCAGCAGTTACTCAAATACCTACGAGCAGTACTTC
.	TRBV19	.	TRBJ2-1	CASSIKGGDNEQFF	TGTGCCAGTAGTATAAAAGGGGGGGACAATGAGCAGTTCTTC
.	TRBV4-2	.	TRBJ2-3	CASSQGQIPTDTQYF	TGTGCCAGCAGCCAAGGACAGATCCCCACAGATACGCAGTATTTT
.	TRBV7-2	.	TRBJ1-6	CASGTGDSYNSPLHF	TGTGCCAGCGGTACAGGCGACTCCTATAATTCACCCCTCCACTTT
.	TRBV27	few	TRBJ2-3	CASSSARLTQYF	TGTGCCAGCAGTTCGGCTAGACTAACGCAGTATTTT
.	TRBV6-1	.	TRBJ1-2	CASSEYRLEGYTF	TGTGCCAGCAGTGAATACAGGTTGGAGGGCTACACCTTC
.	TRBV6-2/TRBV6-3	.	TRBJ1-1	CASSYGVQSRAFF	TGTGCCAGCAGTTATGGCGTCCAGTCGAGGGCTTTCTTT
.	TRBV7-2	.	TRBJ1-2	CASGKGQGRYGYTF	TGTGCCAGCGGAAAAGGACAAGGTCGCTATGGCTACACCTTC
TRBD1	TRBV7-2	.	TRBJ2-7	CASSLRGTGGYEQYF	TGTGCCAGCAGCTTAAGAGGAACAGGGGGCTACGAGCAGTACTTC
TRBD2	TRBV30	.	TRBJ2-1	CAWSVRIGLAGNRNNEQFF	TGTGCCTGGAGTGTTCGGATCGGACTAGCGGGAAACAGGAACAATGAGCAGTTCTTC
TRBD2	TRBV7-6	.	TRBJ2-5	CASSLIAGEETQYF	TGTGCCAGCAGCCTCATAGCGGGGGAAGAGACCCAGTACTTC
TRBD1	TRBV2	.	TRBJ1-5	CASKGQSNQPQHF	TGTGCCAGCAAGGGACAGTCCAATCAGCCCCAGCATTTT
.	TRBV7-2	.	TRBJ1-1	CASSAPHRSTEAFF	TGTGCCAGCAGCGCCCCTCATCGGAGCACTGAAGCTTTCTTT
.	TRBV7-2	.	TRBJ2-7	CASSSSSGSSYEQYF	TGTGCCAGCAGCTCCTCAAGCGGGTCCTCCTACGAGCAGTACTTC
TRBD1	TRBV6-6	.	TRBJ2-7	CASSYLGTGINEQYF	TGTGCCAGCAGTTACCTCGGGACAGGGATCAACGAGCAGTACTTC
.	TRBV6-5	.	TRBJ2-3	CASRTTYGGDTQYF	TGTGCCAGCCGGACCACCTATGGGGGCGATACGCAGTATTTT
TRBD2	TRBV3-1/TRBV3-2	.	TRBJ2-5	CASSPLAGDQETQYF	TGTGCCAGCAGCCCTTTAGCGGGGGACCAAGAGACCCAGTACTTC
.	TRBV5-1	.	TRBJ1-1	CASRRRAGVAEAFF	TGCGCCAGCAGGAGGAGAGCAGGGGTCGCTGAAGCTTTCTTT
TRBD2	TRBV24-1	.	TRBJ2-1	CATSDNSGSLVNEQFF	TGTGCCACCAGTGATAATAGCGGGAGCTTAGTCAATGAGCAGTTCTTC
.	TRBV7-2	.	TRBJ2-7	CASSSGRDYEQYF	TGTGCCAGCTCCTCTGGCAGGGACTACGAGCAGTACTTC
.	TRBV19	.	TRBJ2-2	CASFPGAGELFF	TGTGCCAGTTTTCCAGGGGCCGGGGAGCTGTTTTTT
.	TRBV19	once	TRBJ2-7	CASSIGGPYYEQYF	TGTGCCAGTAGTATTGGAGGACCTTACTACGAGCAGTACTTC
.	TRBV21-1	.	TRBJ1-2	CASSKGRGPGGGYTF	TGTGCCAGCAGCAAAGGGAGGGGTCCCGGTGGTGGCTACACCTTC
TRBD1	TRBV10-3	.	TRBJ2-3	CAISDLSGGGTDTQYF	TGTGCCATCAGTGATCTCTCAGGGGGTGGCACAGATACGCAGTATTTT
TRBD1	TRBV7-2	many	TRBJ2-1	CASSPGQGARSEQFF	TGTGCCAGCAGCCCGGGACAGGGGGCGCGGAGTGAGCAGTTCTTC